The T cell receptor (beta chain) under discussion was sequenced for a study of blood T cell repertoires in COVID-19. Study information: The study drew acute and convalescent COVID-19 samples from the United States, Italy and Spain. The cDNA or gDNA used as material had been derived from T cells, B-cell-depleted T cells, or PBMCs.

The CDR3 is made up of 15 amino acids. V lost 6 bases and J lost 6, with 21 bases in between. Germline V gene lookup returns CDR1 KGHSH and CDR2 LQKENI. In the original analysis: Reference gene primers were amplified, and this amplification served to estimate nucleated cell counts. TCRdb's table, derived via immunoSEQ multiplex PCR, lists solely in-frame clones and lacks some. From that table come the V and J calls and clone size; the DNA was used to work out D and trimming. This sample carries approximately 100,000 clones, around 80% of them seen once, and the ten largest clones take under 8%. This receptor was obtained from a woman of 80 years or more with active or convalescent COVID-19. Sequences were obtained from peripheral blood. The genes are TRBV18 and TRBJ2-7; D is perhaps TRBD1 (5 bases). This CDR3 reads CASSPRGTEPSEQYF. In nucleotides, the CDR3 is TGTGCCAGCTCCCCTAGGGGCACGGAACCCTCCGAGCAGTACTTC.